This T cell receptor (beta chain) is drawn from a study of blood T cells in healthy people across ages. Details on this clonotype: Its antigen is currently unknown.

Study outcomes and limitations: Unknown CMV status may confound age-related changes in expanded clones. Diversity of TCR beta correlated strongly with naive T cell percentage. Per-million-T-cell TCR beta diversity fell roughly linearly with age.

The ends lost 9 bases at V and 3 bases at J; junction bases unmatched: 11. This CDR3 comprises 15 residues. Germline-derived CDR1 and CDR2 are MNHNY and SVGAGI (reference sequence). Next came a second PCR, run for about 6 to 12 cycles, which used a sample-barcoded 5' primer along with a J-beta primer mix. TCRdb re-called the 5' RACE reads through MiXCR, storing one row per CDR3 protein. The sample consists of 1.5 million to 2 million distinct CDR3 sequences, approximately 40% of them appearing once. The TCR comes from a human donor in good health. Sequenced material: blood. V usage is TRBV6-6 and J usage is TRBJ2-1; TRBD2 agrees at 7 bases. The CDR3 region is CASRVGGGYYNEQFF. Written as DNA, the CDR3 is TGTGCCAGTCGAGTTGGCGGGGGTTACTACAATGAGCAGTTCTTC.